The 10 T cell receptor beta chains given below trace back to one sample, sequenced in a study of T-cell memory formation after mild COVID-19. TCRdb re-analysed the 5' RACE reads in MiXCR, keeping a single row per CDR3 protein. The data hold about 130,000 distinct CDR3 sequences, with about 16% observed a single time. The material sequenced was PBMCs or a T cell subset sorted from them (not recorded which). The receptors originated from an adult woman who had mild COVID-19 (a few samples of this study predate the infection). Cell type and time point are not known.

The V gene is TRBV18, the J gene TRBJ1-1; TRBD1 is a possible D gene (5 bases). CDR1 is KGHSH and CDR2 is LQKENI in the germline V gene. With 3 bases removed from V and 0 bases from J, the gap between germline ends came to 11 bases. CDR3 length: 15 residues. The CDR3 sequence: CASSPLRDLNTEAFF. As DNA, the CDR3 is TGTGCCAGCTCACCCCTCAGGGACCTGAACACTGAAGCTTTCTTT.

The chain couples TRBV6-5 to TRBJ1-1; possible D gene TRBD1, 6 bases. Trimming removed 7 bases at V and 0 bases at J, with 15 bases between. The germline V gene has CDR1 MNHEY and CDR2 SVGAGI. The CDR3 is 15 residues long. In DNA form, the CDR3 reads TGTGCCAGCACCCGCCTGGGGGCCTTGAACACTGAAGCTTTCTTT. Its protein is CASTRLGALNTEAFF.

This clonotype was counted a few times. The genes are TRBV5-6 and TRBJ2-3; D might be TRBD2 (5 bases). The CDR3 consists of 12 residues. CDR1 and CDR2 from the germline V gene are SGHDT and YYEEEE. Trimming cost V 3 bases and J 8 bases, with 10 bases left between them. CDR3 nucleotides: TGTGCCAGCAGCTCAAACAGCGGTACGCAGTATTTT. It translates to CASSSNSGTQYF.

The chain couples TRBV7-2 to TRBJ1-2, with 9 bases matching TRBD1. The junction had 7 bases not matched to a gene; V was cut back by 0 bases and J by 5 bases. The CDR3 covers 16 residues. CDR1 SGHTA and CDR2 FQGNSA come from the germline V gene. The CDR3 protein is CASSLAPGQGFYGYTF. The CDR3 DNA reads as TGTGCCAGCAGCTTAGCTCCGGGACAGGGTTTTTATGGCTACACCTTC.

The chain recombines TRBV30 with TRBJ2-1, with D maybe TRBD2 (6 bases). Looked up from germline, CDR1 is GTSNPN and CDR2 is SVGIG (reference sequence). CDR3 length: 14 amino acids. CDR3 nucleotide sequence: TGTGCATGGTACCGGGGGTGGAAAGCCCATGAGCAGTTCTTC. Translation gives CAWYRGWKAHEQFF.

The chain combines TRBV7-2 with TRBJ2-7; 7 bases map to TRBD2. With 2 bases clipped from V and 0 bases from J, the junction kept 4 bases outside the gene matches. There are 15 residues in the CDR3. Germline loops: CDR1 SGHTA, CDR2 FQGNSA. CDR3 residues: CASSLSGKSSYEQYF. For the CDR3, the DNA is TGTGCCAGCAGCTTAAGCGGGAAGAGCTCCTACGAGCAGTACTTC.

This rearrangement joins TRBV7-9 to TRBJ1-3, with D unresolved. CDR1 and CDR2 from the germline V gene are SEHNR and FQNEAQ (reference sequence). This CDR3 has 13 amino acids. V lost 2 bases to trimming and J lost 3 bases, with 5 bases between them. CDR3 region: CASSLSGGNTIYF. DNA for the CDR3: TGTGCCAGCAGCTTATCGGGTGGAAACACCATATATTTT.

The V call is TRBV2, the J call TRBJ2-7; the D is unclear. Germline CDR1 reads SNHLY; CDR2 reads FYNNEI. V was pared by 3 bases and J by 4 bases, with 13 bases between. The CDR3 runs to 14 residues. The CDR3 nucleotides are TGTGCCAGCAGTGACGTGGGGAAACGTTACGAGCAGTACTTC. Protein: CASSDVGKRYEQYF.

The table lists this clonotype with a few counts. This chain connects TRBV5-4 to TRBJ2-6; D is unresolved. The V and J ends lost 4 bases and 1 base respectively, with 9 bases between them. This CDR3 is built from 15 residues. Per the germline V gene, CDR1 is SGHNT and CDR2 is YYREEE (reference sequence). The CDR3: CASSARDSGANVLTF. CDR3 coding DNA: TGTGCCAGCAGCGCAAGAGATTCTGGGGCCAACGTCCTGACTTTC.

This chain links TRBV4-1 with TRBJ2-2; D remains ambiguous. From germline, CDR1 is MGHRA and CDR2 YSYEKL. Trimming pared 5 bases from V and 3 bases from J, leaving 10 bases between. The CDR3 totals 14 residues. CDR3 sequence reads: CASSTLRDTGELFF. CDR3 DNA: TGCGCCAGCAGCACACTCCGGGACACCGGGGAGCTGTTTTTT.